These 9 T cell receptor beta chains originate from one sample sequenced in a study of response to subunit inactivated influenza vaccine. TCRdb independently ran MiXCR on the RT-PCR reads; one entry per CDR3 protein. The sample lists around 790,000 distinct CDR3 sequences, roughly 20% occurring once. Sequences were derived from PBMCs from blood, sampled roughly 5 days after vaccination. The receptors originated from a man in his forties or fifties who received an inactivated influenza vaccine.

This clonotype was seen only a few times. The rearrangement joins TRBV4-3 to TRBJ2-1; D unclear. Trimming left V 1 base short and J 7 bases short, with 8 bases between. CDR1 and CDR2 from the germline V gene are LGHNA and YSLEER. This CDR3 spans 13 amino acids. CDR3 DNA sequence: TGCGCCAGCAGCCAAGTCGACGGGAATGAGCAGTTCTTC. Protein product: CASSQVDGNEQFF.

This clonotype was recorded a few times. The chain couples TRBV20-1 to TRBJ1-6; D might be TRBD1 (5 bases). The CDR3 has 16 amino acids. Germline V gene data show CDR1 as DFQATT and CDR2 as SNEGSKA (reference sequence). V dropped 1 base and J dropped 0 bases, with 10 bases sitting between them. The CDR3 region has the DNA TGCAGTGCTAGAGCCAGGGTGAGCTCCTATAATTCACCCCTCCACTTT. This translates into CSARARVSSYNSPLHF.

This clonotype was counted a few times. DNA of the CDR3: TGTGCCACCAGCAGAGATCTGTGGGCTAGCGGGAAGTACGAGCAGTACTTC. Amino acids: CATSRDLWASGKYEQYF. The V gene is TRBV15, the J gene TRBJ2-7, with TRBD2 matching 9 bases. The CDR3 covers 17 residues. J gave up 4 bases and V 0 bases, and 10 bases lay outside the gene matches. Per germline, CDR1 LNHNV and CDR2 YYDKDF (reference sequence).

In its sample, this clonotype was seen many times. The chain is built from TRBV11-2 and TRBJ2-7; D is ambiguous. The CDR3 length is 12 residues. Germline V gene sequence: CDR1 SGHAT, CDR2 FQNNGV. V was trimmed by 6 bases and J by 5 bases, leaving 11 bases between them. The CDR3 DNA reads TGTGCCAGCAGTCCCTCTCCCCACGAGCAGTACTTC. Amino acids: CASSPSPHEQYF.

This clonotype was seen more than once but under ten times. J is TRBJ2-7 and V is TRBV24-1, with D tentatively TRBD1 (5 bases). Germline V gene data show CDR1 as KGHDR and CDR2 as SFDVKD. The V and J ends lost 2 bases and 7 bases respectively, with 11 bases between them. The CDR3 length is 13 residues. The CDR3 DNA is TGTGCCACCAGTGATTCGGACACGTCAGAGCAGTACTTC. It translates to CATSDSDTSEQYF.

Only a few counts were recorded for this clonotype. The CDR3 spells CASSADRANTGELFF. CDR3 bases: TGTGCCAGCAGCGCGGACAGGGCGAACACCGGGGAGCTGTTTTTT. The chain is built from TRBV9 and TRBJ2-2, with TRBD1 identical over 8 bases. Germline CDR1 is SGDLS and CDR2 is YYNGEE. The CDR3 loop spans 15 amino acids. V dropped 3 bases and J dropped 0; count of bases not matched to a gene: 1.

The chain recombines TRBV6-1 with TRBJ1-5; D perhaps matches TRBD1 (5 bases). CDR1 and CDR2 (germline): MNHNS, SASEGT. V lost 6 bases, J lost 2 bases, and 11 bases lay in between. This CDR3 has 14 residues. The DNA of the CDR3 is TGTGCCAGCAGGCCCGACAGCGGCAATCAGCCCCAGCATTTT. This gives the protein CASRPDSGNQPQHF.

In its sample, this clonotype was seen a few times. This sequence joins TRBV25-1 and TRBJ2-1, with 9 bases matching TRBD1. There are 16 residues in the CDR3. In germline, CDR1 is MGHDK, CDR2 SYGVNS. With V trimmed by 4 bases and J by 6 bases, 10 bases remained unmatched. CDR3 nucleotides: TGTGCCAGCAGTGGATTCCCCGGGACAGGGAGCAATGAGCAGTTCTTC. Its translation is CASSGFPGTGSNEQFF. Based on the CDR3 plus reference TRBV25-1 and TRBJ2-1, the full variable domain is EADIYQTPRYLVIGTGKKITLECSQTMGHDKMYWYQQDPGMELHLIHYSYGVNSTEKGDLSSESTVSRIRTEHFPLTLESARPSHTSQYLCASSGFPGTGSNEQFFGPGTRLTVL.

A few counts support this clonotype. The chain combines TRBV5-5 with TRBJ2-1; no definite D call. This CDR3 region has 14 residues. Germline V gene data show CDR1 as SGHKS and CDR2 as YYEKEE (reference sequence). Between the trimmed V and J ends, which lost 1 base and 2 bases, there was a span of 7 bases. In DNA, the CDR3 is TGTGCCAGCAGCTTGCAACAGACCTACAATGAGCAGTTCTTC. Translated, it gives CASSLQQTYNEQFF. Together with reference TRBV5-5 and TRBJ2-1, the CDR3 gives the full variable domain: DAGVTQSPTHLIKTRGQQVTLRCSPISGHKSVSWYQQVLGQGPQFIFQYYEKEERGRGNFPDRFSARQFPNYSSELNVNALLLGDSALYLCASSLQQTYNEQFFGPGTRLTVL.